One TCR beta chain is described in this entry. The CDR3 extends over 14 amino acids. V was clipped by 8 bases and J by 0 bases; unmatched bases: 4. Per germline, CDR1 WSHSY and CDR2 SAAADI. The sample comes from a study of cytotoxic CD8 clonotypes in ibrutinib-treated CLL. About the research overall: Partial response occurred in 24 patients and complete response in 2; at median around 70 months, approximately 14 remained remitted and some 12 progressed. Response samples were taken after a median around eleven months of treatment, range 6 to 36. Among the samples, the mean was about 260,000 productive templates and about 90,000 productive rearrangements.

Here immunoSEQ multiplex PCR was the method, and the copy in TCRdb shows in-frame clones only, minus some. The repertoire holds about 15,000 clones, about 86% seen once, with approximately 17% in the top ten. This clonotype was obtained from a human donor with chronic lymphocytic leukemia. Specimen: PBMCs, collected before ibrutinib treatment. V gene TRBV10-2 combines with J gene TRBJ2-3, with 8 bases identical to TRBD1. The DNA of the CDR3 is TGCGCCAGCGGAGGACAGGGTAGCACAGATACGCAGTATTTT. It encodes CASGGQGSTDTQYF.